The 5 T cell receptor beta chains below were found in one sample sequenced in a study of radiotherapy plus CTLA-4 blockade in lung cancer. Assay used: immunoSEQ multiplex PCR; TCRdb lists only in-frame clones, some missing. The repertoire holds 30,000 to 35,000 clones, with 75% to 85% as singletons. Material: peripheral blood, obtained from a patient treated with radiotherapy plus ipilimumab. The receptors here all came from a human donor with non-small cell lung cancer that progressed on radiotherapy plus ipilimumab.

This chain uses TRBV5-1 with TRBJ1-1, with 9 nucleotides matching TRBD1. V lost 4 bases, J lost 5 bases, and 12 bases stayed unmatched. This CDR3 is 16 amino acids long. Germline CDR1 SGHRS, CDR2 YFSETQ. The CDR3 region has the DNA TGCGCCAGCAGCCAGTCCGGGACAGGGTTTGGAACTGAAGCTTTCTTT. Residues: CASSQSGTGFGTEAFF.

The rearrangement links TRBV16 to TRBJ2-2; D gene unclear. Trimming removed 3 bases from V and 6 bases from J, with 5 bases in between. CDR3 length equals 12 residues. The germline gives CDR1 KGHSY, CDR2 FQNENV. The CDR3 sequence is CASSHFAGELFF. For the CDR3, the DNA is TGTGCCAGCAGCCATTTCGCCGGGGAGCTGTTTTTT. The full variable domain, in which reference TRBV16 and TRBJ2-2 provide the parts outside the CDR3, is GEEVAQTPKHLVRGEGQKAKLYCAPIKGHSYVFWYQQVLKNEFKFLISFQNENVFDETGMPKERFSAKCLPNSPCSLEIQATKLEDSAVYFCASSHFAGELFFGEGSRLTVL.

This rearrangement joins TRBV27 to TRBJ1-2; D might be TRBD1 (5 bases). The germline V gene has CDR1 MNHEY and CDR2 SMNVEV (reference sequence). V lost 5 bases and J 2 bases, leaving 12 bases between the germline ends. This CDR3 contains 14 residues. CDR3 residues: CASSPLGGNYGYTF. CDR3 DNA sequence: TGTGCCAGCAGTCCACTCGGGGGAAACTATGGCTACACCTTC.

The chain joins TRBV5-4 to TRBJ1-2; D not resolved. Germline V lookup: CDR1 SGHNT, CDR2 YYREEE (reference sequence). The germline V and J ends were trimmed by 0 bases and 7 bases, with 10 bases remaining between them. This CDR3 spans 13 amino acids. CDR3 loop: CASSLDTVPGYTF. The CDR3 coding sequence is TGTGCCAGCAGCTTGGATACAGTCCCTGGCTACACCTTC. The full variable domain, rest sourced from reference TRBV5-4 and TRBJ1-2, is ETGVTQSPTHLIKTRGQQVTLRCSSQSGHNTVSWYQQALGQGPQFIFQYYREEENGRGNFPPRFSGLQFPNYSSELNVNALELDDSALYLCASSLDTVPGYTFGSGTRLTVV.

The V gene is TRBV5-1, the J gene TRBJ1-2; D may be TRBD1 (6 bases). The CDR3 is 15 amino acids. Germline CDR1 reads SGHRS; CDR2 reads YFSETQ. V shed 0 bases and J shed 2 bases, with 11 bases lying between them. In DNA, the CDR3 is TGCGCCAGCAGCTTGGCCGGGGGGCAGAACTATGGCTACACCTTC. Translated, it gives CASSLAGGQNYGYTF.